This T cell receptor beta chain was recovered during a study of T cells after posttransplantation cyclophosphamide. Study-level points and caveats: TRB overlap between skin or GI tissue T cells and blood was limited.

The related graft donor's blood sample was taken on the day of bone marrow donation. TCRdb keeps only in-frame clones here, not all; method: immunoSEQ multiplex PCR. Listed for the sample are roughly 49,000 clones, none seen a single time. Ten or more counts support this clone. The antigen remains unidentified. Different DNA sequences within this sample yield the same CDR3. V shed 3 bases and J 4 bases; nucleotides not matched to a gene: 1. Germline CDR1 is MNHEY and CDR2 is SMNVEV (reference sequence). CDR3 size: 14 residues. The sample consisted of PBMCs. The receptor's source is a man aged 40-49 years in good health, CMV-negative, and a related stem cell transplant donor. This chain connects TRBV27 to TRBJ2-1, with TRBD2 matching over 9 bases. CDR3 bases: TGTGCCAGCAGTTTTAGCGGGAGTTACAATGAGCAGTTCTTC. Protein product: CASSFSGSYNEQFF.